The clone carrying this T cell receptor beta chain was detected only a few times. The sample comes from a study of blood T cell repertoires in COVID-19. Study overall: Samples came from the United States, Italy and Spain, spanning acute and convalescent COVID-19. PBMCs, B-cell-depleted T cells, or T cells were the source of the cDNA or gDNA that made up the material.

The data were produced by immunoSEQ multiplex PCR, yet TCRdb's version contains in-frame clones alone and is incomplete. The sample includes about 200,000 clones, under 85% of them seen just once. CDR1 is MNHEY and CDR2 is SVGAGI in the germline V gene. V lost 8 bases and J lost 0, with 14 bases in between. The length of the CDR3 is 15 residues. The sequence derives from a woman aged 80 or older with COVID-19, enrolled during active disease. The V gene is TRBV6-5, the J gene TRBJ1-5; D not certain. The sample was peripheral blood. DNA for the CDR3: TGTGCCAGCCAGAGGGCAGTTAATAGCAATCAGCCCCAGCATTTT. It translates to CASQRAVNSNQPQHF.